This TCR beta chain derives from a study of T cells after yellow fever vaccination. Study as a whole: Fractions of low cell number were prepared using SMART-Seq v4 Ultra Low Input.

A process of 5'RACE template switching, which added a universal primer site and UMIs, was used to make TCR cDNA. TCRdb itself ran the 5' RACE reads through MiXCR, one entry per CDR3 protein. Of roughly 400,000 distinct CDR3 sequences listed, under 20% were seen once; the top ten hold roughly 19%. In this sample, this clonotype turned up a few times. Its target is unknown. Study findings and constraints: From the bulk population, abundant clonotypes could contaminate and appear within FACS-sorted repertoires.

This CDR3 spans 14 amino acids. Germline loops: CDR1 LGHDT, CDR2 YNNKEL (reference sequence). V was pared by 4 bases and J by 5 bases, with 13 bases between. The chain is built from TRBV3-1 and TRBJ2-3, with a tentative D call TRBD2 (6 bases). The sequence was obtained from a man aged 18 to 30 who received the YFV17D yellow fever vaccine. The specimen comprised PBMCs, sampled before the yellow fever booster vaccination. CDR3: CASSRMRGGDTQYF. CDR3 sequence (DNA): TGTGCCAGCAGCCGTATGCGGGGAGGAGATACGCAGTATTTT.